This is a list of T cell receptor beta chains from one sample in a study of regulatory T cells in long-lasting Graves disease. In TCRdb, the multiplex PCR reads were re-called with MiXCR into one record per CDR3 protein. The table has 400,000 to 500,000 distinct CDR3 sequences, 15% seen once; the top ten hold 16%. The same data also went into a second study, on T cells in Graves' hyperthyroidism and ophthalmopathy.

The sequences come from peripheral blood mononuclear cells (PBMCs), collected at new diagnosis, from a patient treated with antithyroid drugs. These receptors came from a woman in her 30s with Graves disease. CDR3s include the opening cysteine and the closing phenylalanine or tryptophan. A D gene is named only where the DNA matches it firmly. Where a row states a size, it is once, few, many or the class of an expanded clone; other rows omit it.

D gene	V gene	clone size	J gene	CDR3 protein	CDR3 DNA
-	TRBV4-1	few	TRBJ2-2	CASSQTRHRVPGELFF	TGCGCCAGCAGCCAGACTAGACACAGGGTTCCCGGGGAGCTGTTTTTT
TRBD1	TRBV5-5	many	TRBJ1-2	CASSPTGDYGYTF	TGTGCCAGCAGCCCTACAGGGGACTATGGCTACACCTTC
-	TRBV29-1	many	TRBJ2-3	CSVEVQHRTDTQYF	TGCAGCGTTGAAGTACAGCACCGCACAGATACGCAGTATTTT
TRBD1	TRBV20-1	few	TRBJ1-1	CSGMPPGTGARNTEAFF	TGCAGTGGAATGCCCCCCGGGACAGGGGCGAGGAACACTGAAGCTTTCTTT
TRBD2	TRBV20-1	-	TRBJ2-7	CSARDPQTSGSWYEQYF	TGCAGTGCTAGAGATCCCCAGACTAGCGGGAGCTGGTACGAGCAGTACTTC
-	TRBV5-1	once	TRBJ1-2	CASSLNSDYGYTF	TGCGCCAGCAGCTTAAACAGTGATTATGGCTACACCTTC
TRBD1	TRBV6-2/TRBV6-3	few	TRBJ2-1	CASSSQGAGIYEQFF	TGTGCCAGCAGTTCACAGGGGGCGGGTATCTATGAGCAGTTCTTC
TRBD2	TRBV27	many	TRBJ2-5	CASSSNPLAAQYF	TGTGCCAGCAGTTCGAATCCCCTAGCGGCCCAGTACTTC
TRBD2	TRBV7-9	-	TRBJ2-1	CASSLLVWPGTSANEQFF	TGTGCCAGCAGCTTACTTGTGTGGCCGGGGACTAGCGCCAATGAGCAGTTCTTC
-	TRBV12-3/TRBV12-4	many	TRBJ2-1	CASSSGLNVEQFF	TGTGCCAGCAGTTCGGGTCTCAACGTTGAGCAGTTCTTC
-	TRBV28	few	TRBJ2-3	CASSPRSVLDTQYF	TGTGCCAGCAGCCCCCGTAGCGTCTTGGATACGCAGTATTTT
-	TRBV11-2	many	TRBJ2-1	CASSPQGVAFNEQFF	TGTGCCAGCAGCCCCCAAGGGGTAGCATTCAATGAGCAGTTCTTC
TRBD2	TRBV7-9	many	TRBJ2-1	CASSSRLAGGPLFF	TGTGCCAGCAGCTCCCGACTAGCGGGAGGGCCACTGTTCTTC
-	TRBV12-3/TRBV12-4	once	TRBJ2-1	CASSLNERFF	TGTGCCAGCAGCCTCAATGAGCGGTTCTTC
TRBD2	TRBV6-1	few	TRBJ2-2	CASMEQHGAGGRTGELFF	TGTGCCAGCATGGAGCAACACGGAGCGGGAGGACGTACCGGGGAGCTGTTTTTT
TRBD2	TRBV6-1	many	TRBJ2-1	CASGRGSSYNEQFF	TGTGCCAGCGGGCGGGGGAGCTCCTACAATGAGCAGTTCTTC
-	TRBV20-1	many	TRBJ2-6	CSASDKGGRLSGANVLTF	TGCAGTGCTAGTGATAAGGGGGGTAGGCTCTCTGGGGCCAACGTCCTGACTTTC
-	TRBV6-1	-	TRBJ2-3	CTSSEAGGTDLTKF	TGTACCAGCAGTGAAGCAGGAGGGACCGACCTAACAAAATTT
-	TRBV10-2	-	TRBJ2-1	CASSPSGFDNEQFF	TGCGCCAGCAGCCCCTCGGGATTCGACAATGAGCAGTTCTTC
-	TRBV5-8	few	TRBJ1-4	CASSRPGMAHEKLFF	TGTGCCAGCAGCAGACCGGGAATGGCCCATGAAAAACTGTTTTTT
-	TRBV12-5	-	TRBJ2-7	CASGPGTTTYEQYF	TGTGCTAGTGGGCCCGGGACCACTACCTACGAGCAGTACTTC
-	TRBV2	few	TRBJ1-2	CASSVVVSYTF	TGTGCCAGCAGTGTAGTGGTTAGCTACACCTTC
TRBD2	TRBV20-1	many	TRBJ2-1	CSAAGVGGRAGNEQFF	TGCAGTGCTGCGGGGGTTGGCGGGAGGGCCGGGAATGAGCAGTTCTTC
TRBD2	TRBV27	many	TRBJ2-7	CASRGLGLSYEQYF	TGTGCCAGCAGGGGTTTGGGACTAAGCTACGAGCAGTACTTC
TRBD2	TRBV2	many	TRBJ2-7	CASGGLASEQYF	TGTGCCAGCGGGGGACTAGCGTCGGAGCAGTACTTC
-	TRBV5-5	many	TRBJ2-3	CASSPLGGEGQGYTQYF	TGTGCCAGCAGCCCCTTAGGGGGGGAGGGCCAGGGTTATACGCAGTATTTT
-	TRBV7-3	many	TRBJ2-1	CASRGGNEQFF	TGTGCCAGCAGAGGGGGGAATGAGCAGTTCTTC
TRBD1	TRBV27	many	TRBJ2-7	CASSLSAGTGIGYEQYF	TGTGCCAGCAGTTTATCCGCCGGGACAGGGATCGGCTACGAGCAGTACTTC
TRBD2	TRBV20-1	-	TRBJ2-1	CSAQLAGGASEQFF	TGCAGTGCGCAACTAGCGGGAGGAGCGAGTGAGCAGTTCTTC
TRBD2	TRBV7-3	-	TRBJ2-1	CASSRQAGGLNNEQFF	TGTGCCAGCAGCCGCCAAGCGGGAGGGCTAAACAATGAGCAGTTCTTC
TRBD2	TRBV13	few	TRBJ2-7	CASSLGLADGQYF	TGTGCCAGCAGCTTGGGACTAGCAGACGGACAGTACTTC
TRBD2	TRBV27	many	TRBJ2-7	CASSLVAGNSYEQYF	TGTGCCAGCAGTTTAGTAGCGGGGAACTCCTACGAGCAGTACTTC
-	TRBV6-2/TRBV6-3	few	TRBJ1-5	CASSPGNSNQPQHF	TGTGCCAGCAGTCCGGGTAACAGCAATCAGCCCCAGCATTTT
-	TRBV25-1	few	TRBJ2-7	CASSELRVGYEQYF	TGTGCCAGCAGTGAGCTCAGGGTGGGCTACGAGCAGTACTTC
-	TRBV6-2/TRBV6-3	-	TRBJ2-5	CASSPSGETQTQYF	TGTGCCAGCAGTCCCTCTGGGGAGACGCAGACCCAGTACTTC
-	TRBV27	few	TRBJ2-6	CASTHLGSGANVLTF	TGTGCCAGCACTCACCTCGGCTCTGGGGCCAACGTCCTGACTTTC
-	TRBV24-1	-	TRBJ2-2	CATSDLTVGQTGELFF	TGTGCCACCAGTGATTTGACCGTTGGACAAACCGGGGAGCTGTTTTTT
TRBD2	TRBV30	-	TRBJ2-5	CAWSGVPSGEETQYF	TGTGCCTGGAGTGGGGTGCCTAGCGGCGAAGAGACCCAGTACTTC
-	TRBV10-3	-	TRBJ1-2	CAISGSYGYTF	TGTGCCATCAGTGGATCCTATGGCTACACCTTC
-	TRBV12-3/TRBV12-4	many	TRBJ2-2	CASSLWGGELFF	TGTGCCAGCAGTTTGTGGGGCGGGGAGCTGTTTTTT
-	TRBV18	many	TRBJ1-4	CASSPRDPTNEKLFF	TGTGCCAGCTCACCACGGGACCCAACTAATGAAAAACTGTTTTTT
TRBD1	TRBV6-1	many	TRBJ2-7	CASSEWTGYEQYF	TGTGCCAGCAGTGAGTGGACAGGCTACGAGCAGTACTTC
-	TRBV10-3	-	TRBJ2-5	CATEGGLNQETQYF	TGTGCCACCGAAGGGGGACTCAACCAAGAGACCCAGTACTTC
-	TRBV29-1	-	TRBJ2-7	CSVEDVGIDSYEQYF	TGCAGCGTTGAAGATGTAGGGATAGACTCCTACGAGCAGTACTTC